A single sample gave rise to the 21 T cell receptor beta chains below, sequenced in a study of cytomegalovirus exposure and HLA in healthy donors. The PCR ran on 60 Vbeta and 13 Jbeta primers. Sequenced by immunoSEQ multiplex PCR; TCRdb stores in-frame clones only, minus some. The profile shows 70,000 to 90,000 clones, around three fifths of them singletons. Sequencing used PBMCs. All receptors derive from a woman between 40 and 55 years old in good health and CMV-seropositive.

CDR3 residues: CASSNISPLHF. The DNA for the CDR3 is TGTGCCAGCAGTAACATTTCACCCCTCCACTTT. The genes are TRBV28 and TRBJ1-6; no firm D call. CDR3 length: 11 amino acids. CDR1 is MDHEN, CDR2 SYDVKM, per germline. Trimming stripped 5 bases from V and 9 bases from J, with 5 bases between.

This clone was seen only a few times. As DNA, the CDR3 is TGTGCCAGCAGTTTATTACGCGGTGAGCAGTTCTTC. Protein sequence: CASSLLRGEQFF. The chain employs TRBV27 and TRBJ2-1; D is undetermined. The CDR3 totals 12 residues. Trimming stripped 1 base from V and 9 bases from J, with 7 bases between. The germline CDR1 and CDR2 sequences are MNHEY and SMNVEV (reference sequence).

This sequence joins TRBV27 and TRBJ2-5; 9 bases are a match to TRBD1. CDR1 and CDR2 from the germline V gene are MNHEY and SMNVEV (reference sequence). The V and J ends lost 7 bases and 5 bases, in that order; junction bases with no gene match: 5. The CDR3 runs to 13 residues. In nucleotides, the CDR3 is TGTGCCAGCACCCGGACAGGGGTGGAGACCCAGTACTTC. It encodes CASTRTGVETQYF.

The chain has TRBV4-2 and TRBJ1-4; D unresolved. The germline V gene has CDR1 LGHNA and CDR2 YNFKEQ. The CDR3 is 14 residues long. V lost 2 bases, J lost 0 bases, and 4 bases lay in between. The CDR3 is CASSQTPTNEKLFF. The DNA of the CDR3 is TGTGCCAGCAGCCAAACACCAACTAATGAAAAACTGTTTTTT.

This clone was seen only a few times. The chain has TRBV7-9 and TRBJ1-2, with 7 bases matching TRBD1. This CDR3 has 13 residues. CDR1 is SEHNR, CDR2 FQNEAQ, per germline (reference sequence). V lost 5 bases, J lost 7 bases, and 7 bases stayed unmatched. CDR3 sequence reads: CASSQGTVSGYTF. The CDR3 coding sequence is TGTGCCAGCAGCCAAGGGACAGTGAGTGGCTACACCTTC.

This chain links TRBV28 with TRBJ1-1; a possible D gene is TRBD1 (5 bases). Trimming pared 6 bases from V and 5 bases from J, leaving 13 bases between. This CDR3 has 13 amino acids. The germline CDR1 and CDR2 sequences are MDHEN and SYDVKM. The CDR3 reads CASRIRGGTEAFF. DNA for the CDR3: TGTGCCAGCAGAATAAGGGGCGGAACTGAAGCTTTCTTT.

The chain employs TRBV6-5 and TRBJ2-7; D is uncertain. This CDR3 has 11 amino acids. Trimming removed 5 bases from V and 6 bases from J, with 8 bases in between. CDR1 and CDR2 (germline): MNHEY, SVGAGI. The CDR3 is CASSRGSEQYF. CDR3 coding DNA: TGTGCCAGCAGTCGAGGATCCGAGCAGTACTTC.

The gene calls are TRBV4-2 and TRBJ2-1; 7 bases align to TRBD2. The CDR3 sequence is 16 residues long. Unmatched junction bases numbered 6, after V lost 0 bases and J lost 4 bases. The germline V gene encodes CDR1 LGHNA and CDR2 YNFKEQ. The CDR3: CASSQDRLAAYNEQFF. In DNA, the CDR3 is TGTGCCAGCAGCCAAGATCGTCTAGCGGCTTACAATGAGCAGTTCTTC.

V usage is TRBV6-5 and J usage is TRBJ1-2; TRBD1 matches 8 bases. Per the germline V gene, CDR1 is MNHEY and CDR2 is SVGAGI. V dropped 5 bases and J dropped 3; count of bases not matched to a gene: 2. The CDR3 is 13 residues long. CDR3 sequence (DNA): TGTGCCAGCAGTGCGACAGGGGACTATGGCTACACCTTC. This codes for CASSATGDYGYTF.

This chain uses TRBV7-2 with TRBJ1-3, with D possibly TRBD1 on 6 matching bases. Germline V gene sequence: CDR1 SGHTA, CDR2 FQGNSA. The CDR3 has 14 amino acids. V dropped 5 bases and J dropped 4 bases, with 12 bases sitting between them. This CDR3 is CASSPHTGGNTIYF. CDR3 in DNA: TGTGCCAGCAGCCCACACACAGGGGGAAACACCATATATTTT.

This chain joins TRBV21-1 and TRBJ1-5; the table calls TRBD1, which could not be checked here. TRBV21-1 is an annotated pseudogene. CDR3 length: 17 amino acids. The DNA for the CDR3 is TGTGCCAGCAGCAAATTTTCAGGGTTGTGGGAAGGTCAGCCCCAGCATTTT. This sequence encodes CASSKFSGLWEGQPQHF.

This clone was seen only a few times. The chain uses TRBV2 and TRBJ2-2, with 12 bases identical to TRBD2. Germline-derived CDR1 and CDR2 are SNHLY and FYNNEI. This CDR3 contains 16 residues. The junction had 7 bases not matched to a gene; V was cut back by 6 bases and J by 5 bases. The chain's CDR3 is CASRISSGRGTGELFF. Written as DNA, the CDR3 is TGTGCCAGCAGGATATCTAGCGGGAGGGGGACCGGGGAGCTGTTTTTT.

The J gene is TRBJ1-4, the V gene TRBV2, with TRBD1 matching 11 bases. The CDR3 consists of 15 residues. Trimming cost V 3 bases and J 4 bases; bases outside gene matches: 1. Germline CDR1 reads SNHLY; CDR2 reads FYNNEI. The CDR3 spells CASSEGTGGNEKLFF. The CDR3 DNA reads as TGTGCCAGCAGTGAGGGGACAGGGGGTAATGAAAAACTGTTTTTT.

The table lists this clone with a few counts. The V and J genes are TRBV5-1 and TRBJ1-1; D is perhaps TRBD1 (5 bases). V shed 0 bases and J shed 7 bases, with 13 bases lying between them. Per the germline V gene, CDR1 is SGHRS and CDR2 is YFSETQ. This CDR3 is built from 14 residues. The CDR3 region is CASSLGVLGVEAFF. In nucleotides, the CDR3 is TGCGCCAGCAGCTTGGGCGTATTAGGGGTTGAAGCTTTCTTT.

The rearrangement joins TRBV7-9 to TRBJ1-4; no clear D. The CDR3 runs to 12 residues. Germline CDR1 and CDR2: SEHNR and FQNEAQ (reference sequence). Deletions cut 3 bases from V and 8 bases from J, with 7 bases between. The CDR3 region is CASSFDGEKLFF. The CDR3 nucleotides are TGTGCCAGCAGCTTCGACGGGGAAAAACTGTTTTTT.

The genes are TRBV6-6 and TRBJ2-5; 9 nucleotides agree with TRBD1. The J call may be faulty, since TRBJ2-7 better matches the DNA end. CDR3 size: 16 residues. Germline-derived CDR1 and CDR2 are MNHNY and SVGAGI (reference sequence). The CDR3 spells CASSYSMDRGAYEQYF. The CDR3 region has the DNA TGTGCCAGCAGTTACTCGATGGACAGGGGAGCCTACGAGCAGTACTTC.

The CDR3, as DNA: TGTGCCAGCAGCACCCGGGCGGGGACGGAATTCTTC. Residues: CASSTRAGTEFF. The rearrangement uses TRBV7-8 and TRBJ2-1, with D maybe TRBD2 (6 bases). V gave up 5 bases and J gave up 16 bases, with 18 bases separating them. CDR3 length: 12 amino acids. The germline gives CDR1 SGHVS, CDR2 FQNEAQ.

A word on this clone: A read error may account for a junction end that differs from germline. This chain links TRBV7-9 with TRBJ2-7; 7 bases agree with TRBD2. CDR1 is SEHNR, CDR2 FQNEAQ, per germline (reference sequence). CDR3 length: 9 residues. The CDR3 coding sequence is TGTGCCAGCAAGGGCGTAGCGGGTTTC. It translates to CASKGVAGF.

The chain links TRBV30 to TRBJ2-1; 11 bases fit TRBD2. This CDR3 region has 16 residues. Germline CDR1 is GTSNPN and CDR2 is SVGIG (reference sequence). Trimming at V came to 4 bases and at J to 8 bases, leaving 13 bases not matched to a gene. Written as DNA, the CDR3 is TGTGCCTGGACCGATGGGCTAGCGGGAGGTTGGGATGAGCAGTTCTTC. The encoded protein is CAWTDGLAGGWDEQFF.

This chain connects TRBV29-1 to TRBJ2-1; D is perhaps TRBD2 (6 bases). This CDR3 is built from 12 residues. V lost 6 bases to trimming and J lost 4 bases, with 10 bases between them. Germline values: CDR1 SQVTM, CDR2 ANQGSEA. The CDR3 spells CSVDGTYNEQFF. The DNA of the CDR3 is TGCAGCGTCGATGGGACTTACAATGAGCAGTTCTTC.

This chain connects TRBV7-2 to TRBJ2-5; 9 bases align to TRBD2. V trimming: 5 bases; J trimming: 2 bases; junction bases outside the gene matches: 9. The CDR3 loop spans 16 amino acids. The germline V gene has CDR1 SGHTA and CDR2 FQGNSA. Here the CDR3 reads CASSIGASGVQETQYF. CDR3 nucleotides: TGTGCCAGCAGCATAGGCGCTAGCGGGGTTCAAGAGACCCAGTACTTC. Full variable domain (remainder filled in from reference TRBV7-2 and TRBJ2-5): GAGVSQSPSNKVTEKGKDVELRCDPISGHTALYWYRQSLGQGLEFLIYFQGNSAPDKSGLPSDRFSAERTGGSVSTLTIQRTQQEDSAVYLCASSIGASGVQETQYFGPGTRLLVL.